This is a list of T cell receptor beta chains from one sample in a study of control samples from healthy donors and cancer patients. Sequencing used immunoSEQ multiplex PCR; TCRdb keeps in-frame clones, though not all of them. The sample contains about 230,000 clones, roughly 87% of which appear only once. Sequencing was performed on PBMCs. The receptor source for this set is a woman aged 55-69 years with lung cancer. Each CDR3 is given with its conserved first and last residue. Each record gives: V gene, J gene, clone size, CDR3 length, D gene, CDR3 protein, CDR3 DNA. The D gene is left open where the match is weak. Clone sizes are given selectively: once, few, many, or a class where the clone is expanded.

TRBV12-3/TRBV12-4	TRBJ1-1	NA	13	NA	CASRLQVNTEAFF	TGTGCCAGCAGGTTACAGGTGAACACTGAAGCTTTCTTT
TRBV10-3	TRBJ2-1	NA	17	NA	CATRAGGGGTGSNEQFF	TGCGCCACCCGGGCGGGGGGCGGGGGGACAGGGTCGAATGAGCAGTTCTTC
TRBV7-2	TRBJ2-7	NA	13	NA	CASSLAAGREQYF	TGTGCCAGCAGCTTAGCGGCAGGTCGCGAGCAGTACTTC
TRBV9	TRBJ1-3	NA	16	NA	CASSHPRTVSGNTIYF	TGTGCCAGCAGCCACCCTCGAACGGTTTCTGGAAACACCATATATTTT
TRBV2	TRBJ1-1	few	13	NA	CASSEAGDTEAFF	TGTGCCAGCAGTGAAGCGGGGGACACTGAAGCTTTCTTT
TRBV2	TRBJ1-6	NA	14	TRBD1	CASRPDRANSPLHF	TGTGCCAGCAGACCGGACAGGGCCAATTCACCCCTCCACTTT
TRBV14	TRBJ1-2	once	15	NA	CASSQEPGTLGGYTF	TGTGCCAGCAGCCAAGAACCCGGGACATTGGGCGGCTACACCTTC
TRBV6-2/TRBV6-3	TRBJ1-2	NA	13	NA	CASSPRRAGGYTF	TGTGCCAGCAGTCCGCGCAGGGCAGGGGGCTACACCTTC
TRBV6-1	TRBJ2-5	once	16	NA	CASSEAYSGLGETQYF	TGTGCCAGCAGTGAAGCTTATTCAGGGTTGGGGGAGACCCAGTACTTC
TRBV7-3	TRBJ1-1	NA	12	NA	CASSQTGTEAFF	TGTGCCAGCAGCCAGACCGGGACAGAAGCTTTCTTT
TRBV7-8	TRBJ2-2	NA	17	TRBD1	CASSLAPQGLQVGELFF	TGTGCCAGCAGCTTAGCCCCACAGGGGCTGCAGGTCGGGGAGCTGTTTTTT
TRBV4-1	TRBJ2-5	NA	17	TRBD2	CASSLRTSGVEPHPQYF	TGCGCCAGCAGCCTTAGGACTAGCGGGGTGGAACCCCACCCCCAGTACTTC